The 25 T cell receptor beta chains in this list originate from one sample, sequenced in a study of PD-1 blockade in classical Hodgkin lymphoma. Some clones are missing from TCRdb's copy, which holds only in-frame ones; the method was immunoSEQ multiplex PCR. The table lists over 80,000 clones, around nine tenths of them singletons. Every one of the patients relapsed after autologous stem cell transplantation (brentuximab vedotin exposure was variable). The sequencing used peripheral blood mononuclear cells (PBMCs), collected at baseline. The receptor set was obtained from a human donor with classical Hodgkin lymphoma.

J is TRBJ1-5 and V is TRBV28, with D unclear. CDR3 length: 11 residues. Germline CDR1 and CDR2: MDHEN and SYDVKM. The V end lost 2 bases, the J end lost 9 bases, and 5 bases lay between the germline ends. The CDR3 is CASSLGAPQHF. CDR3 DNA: TGTGCCAGCAGTTTAGGTGCGCCCCAGCATTTT.

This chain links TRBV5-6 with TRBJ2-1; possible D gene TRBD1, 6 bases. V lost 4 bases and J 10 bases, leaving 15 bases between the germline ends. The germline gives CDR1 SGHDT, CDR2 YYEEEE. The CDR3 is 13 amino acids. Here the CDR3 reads CASSHIQGNEQFF. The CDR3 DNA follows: TGTGCCAGCAGCCATATACAGGGAAACGAGCAGTTCTTC.

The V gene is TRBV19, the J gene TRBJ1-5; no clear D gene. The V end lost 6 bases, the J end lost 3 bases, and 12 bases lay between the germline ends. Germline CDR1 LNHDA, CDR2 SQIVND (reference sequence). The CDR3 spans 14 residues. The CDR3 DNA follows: TGTGCCAGTAGCATTCAGGCAAACAATCAGCCCCAGCATTTT. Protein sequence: CASSIQANNQPQHF.

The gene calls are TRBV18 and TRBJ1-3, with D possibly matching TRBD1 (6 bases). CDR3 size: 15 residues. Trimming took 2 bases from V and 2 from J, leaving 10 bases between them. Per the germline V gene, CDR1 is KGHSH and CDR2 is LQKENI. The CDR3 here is CASSPGRGTGNTIYF. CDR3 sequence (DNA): TGTGCCAGCTCACCAGGCAGGGGAACTGGAAACACCATATATTTT.

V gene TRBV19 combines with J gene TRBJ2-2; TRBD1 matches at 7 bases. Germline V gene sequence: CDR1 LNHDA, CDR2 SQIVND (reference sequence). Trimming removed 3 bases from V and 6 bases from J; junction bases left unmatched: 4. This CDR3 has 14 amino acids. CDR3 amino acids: CASSMQGVSGELFF. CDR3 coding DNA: TGTGCCAGTAGTATGCAGGGGGTGTCCGGGGAGCTGTTTTTT.

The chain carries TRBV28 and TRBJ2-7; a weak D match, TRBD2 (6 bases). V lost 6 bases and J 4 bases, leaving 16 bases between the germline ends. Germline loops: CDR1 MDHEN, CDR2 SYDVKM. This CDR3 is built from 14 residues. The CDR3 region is CASSYTGTEYEQYF. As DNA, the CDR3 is TGTGCCAGCAGCTACACCGGGACTGAGTACGAGCAGTACTTC.

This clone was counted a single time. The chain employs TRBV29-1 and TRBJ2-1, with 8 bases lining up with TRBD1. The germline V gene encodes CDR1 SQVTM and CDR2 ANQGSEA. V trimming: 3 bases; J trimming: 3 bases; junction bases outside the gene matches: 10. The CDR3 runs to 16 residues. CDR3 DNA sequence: TGCAGCGTTGAGTCCAGGGGGCTCAGGGGCTACAATGAGCAGTTCTTC. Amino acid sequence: CSVESRGLRGYNEQFF.

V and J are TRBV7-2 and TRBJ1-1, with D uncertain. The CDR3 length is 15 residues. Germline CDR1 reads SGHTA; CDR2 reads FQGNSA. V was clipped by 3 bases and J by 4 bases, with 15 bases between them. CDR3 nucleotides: TGTGCCAGCAGCTTGGTCAGAACAAGTCGCACTGAAGCTTTCTTT. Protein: CASSLVRTSRTEAFF.

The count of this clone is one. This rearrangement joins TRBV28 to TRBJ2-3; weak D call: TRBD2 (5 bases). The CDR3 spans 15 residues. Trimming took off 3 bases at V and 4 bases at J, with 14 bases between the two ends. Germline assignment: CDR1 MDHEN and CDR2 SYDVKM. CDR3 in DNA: TGTGCCAGCAGTTTCGGCGTCAATAGCGCAGATACGCAGTATTTT. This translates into CASSFGVNSADTQYF.

DNA of the CDR3: TGCGCCAGCAGCCAAGGGGGTTCCTCAGCAGATACGCAGTATTTT. The encoded protein is CASSQGGSSADTQYF. The chain joins TRBV4-1 to TRBJ2-3; D gene unclear. This CDR3 spans 15 amino acids. Trimming removed 1 base at V and 4 bases at J, with 12 bases between. The germline V gene encodes CDR1 MGHRA and CDR2 YSYEKL.

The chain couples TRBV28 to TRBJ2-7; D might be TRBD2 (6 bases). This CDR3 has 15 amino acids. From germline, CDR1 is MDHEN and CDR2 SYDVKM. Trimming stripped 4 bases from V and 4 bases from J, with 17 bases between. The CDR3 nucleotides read TGTGCCAGCAGTTCCCAGGGAGGTCCCCCGTACGAGCAGTACTTC. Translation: CASSSQGGPPYEQYF.

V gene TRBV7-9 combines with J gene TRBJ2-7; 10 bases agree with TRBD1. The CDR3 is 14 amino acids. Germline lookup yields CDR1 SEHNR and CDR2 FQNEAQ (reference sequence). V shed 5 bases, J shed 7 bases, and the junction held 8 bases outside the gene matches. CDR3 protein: CASSTWDRGLEQYF. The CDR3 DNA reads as TGTGCCAGCAGCACCTGGGACAGGGGATTGGAGCAGTACTTC.

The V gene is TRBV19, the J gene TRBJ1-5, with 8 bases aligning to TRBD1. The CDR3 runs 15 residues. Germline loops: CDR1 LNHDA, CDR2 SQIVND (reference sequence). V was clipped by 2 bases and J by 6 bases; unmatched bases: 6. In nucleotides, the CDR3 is TGTGCCAGTAGTATACAGTGGCAGGGGGCTCAGCCCCAGCATTTT. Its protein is CASSIQWQGAQPQHF.

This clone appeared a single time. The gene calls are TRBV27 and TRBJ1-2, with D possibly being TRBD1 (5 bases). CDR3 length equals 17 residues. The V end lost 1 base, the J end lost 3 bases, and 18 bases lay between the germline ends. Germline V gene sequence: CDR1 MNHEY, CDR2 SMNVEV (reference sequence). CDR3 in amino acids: CASSLWAGQAGDYGYTF. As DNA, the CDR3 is TGTGCCAGCAGTTTATGGGCGGGGCAGGCTGGTGACTATGGCTACACCTTC.

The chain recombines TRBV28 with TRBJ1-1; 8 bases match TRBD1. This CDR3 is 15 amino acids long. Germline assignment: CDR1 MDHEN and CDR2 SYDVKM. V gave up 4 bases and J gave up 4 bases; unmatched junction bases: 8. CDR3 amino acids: CASSSIDRGVTEAFF. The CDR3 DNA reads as TGTGCCAGCAGTTCTATCGACAGGGGAGTCACTGAAGCTTTCTTT.

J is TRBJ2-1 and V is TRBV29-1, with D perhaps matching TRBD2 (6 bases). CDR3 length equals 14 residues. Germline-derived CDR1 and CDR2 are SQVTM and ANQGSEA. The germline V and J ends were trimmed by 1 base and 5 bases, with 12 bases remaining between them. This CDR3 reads CSVEVGTRNNEQFF. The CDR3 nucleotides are TGCAGCGTTGAAGTCGGGACTCGAAACAATGAGCAGTTCTTC.

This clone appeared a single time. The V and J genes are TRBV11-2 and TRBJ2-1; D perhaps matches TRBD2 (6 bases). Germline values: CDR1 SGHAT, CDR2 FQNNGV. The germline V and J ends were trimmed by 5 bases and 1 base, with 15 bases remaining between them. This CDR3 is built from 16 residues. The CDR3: CASSLGEASSYNEQFF. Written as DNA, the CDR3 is TGTGCCAGCAGCCTCGGGGAGGCGAGTTCCTACAATGAGCAGTTCTTC.

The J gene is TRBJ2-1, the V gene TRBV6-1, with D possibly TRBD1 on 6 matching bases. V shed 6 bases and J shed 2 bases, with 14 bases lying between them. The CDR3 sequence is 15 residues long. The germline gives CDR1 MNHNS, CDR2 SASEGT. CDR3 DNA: TGTGCCAGCAGCATTGGGACAACTACCTACAATGAGCAGTTCTTC. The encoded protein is CASSIGTTTYNEQFF.

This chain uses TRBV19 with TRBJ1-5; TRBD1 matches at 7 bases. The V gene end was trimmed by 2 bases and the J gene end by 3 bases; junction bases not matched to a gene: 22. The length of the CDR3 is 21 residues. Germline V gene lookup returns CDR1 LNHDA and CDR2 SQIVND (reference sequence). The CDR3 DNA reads TGTGCCAGTAGTATACGCTCATACCGAGCGGAGGGGGCACTTAACAATCAGCCCCAGCATTTT. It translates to CASSIRSYRAEGALNNQPQHF.

As DNA, the CDR3 is TGTGCCAGCACCTCTTGGACAGGATACTCCTACGAGCAGTACTTC. Protein product: CASTSWTGYSYEQYF. The chain couples TRBV11-2 to TRBJ2-7; 7 bases align to TRBD1. This CDR3 has 15 amino acids. CDR1 is SGHAT and CDR2 is FQNNGV in the germline V gene. The ends lost 7 bases at V and 0 bases at J; junction bases unmatched: 9.

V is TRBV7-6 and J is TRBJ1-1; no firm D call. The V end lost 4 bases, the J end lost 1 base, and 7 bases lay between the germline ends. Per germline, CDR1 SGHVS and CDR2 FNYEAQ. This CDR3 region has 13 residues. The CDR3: CASSSQQNTEAFF. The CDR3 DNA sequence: TGTGCCAGCAGCTCCCAGCAGAACACTGAAGCTTTCTTT.

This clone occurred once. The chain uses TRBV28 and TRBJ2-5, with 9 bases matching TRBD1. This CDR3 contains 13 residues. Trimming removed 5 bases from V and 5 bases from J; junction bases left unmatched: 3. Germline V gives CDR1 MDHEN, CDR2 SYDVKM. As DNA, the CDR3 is TGTGCCAGCAGTCCCGACAGGGGGGAGACCCAGTACTTC. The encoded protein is CASSPDRGETQYF.

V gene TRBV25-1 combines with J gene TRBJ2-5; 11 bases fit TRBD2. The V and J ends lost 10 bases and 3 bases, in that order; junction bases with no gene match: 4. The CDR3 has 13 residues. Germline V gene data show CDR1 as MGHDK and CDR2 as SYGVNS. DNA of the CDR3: TGTGCCACCGGGACTAGCGGCGAAGAGACCCAGTACTTC. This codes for CATGTSGEETQYF.

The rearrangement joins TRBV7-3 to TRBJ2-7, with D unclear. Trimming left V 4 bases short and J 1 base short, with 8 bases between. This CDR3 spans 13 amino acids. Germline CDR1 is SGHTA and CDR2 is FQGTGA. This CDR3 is CASSSLGSYEQYF. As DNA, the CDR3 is TGTGCCAGCAGCTCGCTAGGTTCCTACGAGCAGTACTTC.

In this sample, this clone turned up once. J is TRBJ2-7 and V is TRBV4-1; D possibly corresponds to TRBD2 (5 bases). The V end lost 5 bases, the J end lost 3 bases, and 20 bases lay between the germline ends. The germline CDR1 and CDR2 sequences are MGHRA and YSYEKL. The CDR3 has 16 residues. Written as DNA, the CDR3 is TGCGCCAGCAGCAACCTAGCTTCTGGCCTAAACTACGAGCAGTACTTC. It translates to CASSNLASGLNYEQYF.